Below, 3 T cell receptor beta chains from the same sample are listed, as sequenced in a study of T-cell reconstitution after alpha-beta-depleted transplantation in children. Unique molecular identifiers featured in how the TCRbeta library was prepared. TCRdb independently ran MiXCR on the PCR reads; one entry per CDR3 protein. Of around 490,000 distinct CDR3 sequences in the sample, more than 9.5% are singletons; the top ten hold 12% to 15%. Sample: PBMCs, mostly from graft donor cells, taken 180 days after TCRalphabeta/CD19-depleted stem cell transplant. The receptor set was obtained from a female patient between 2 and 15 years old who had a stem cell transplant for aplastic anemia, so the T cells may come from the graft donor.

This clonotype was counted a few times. For the CDR3, the DNA is TGTGCCAGCAGCTCACAGACTAGCGGGGCGGGGGAGACCCAGTACTTC. Its protein product is CASSSQTSGAGETQYF. This chain uses TRBV7-8 with TRBJ2-5; 11 bases match TRBD2. Germline V gene data show CDR1 as SGHVS and CDR2 as FQNEAQ. Trimming at V came to 4 bases and at J to 5 bases, leaving 9 bases not matched to a gene. This CDR3 has 16 amino acids.

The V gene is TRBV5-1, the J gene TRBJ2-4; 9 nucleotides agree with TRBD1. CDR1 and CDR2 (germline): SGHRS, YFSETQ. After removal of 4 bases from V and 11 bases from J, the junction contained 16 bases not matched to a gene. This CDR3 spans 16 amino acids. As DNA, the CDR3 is TGCGCCAGCAGCCCGGCAGGGACAGGGAGGCACCTAGTTCAGTACTTC. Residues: CASSPAGTGRHLVQYF.

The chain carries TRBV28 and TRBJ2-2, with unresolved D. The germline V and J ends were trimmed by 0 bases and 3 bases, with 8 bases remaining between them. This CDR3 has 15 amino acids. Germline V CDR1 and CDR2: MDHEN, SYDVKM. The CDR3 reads CASSLWSGDTGELFF. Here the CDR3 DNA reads TGTGCCAGCAGTTTATGGAGTGGGGACACCGGGGAGCTGTTTTTT. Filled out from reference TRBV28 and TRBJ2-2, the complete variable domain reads DVKVTQSSRYLVKRTGEKVFLECVQDMDHENMFWYRQDPGLGLRLIYFSYDVKMKEKGDIPEGYSVSREKKERFSLILESASTNQTSMYLCASSLWSGDTGELFFGEGSRLTVL.